This T cell receptor (beta chain) was found in a study of cytomegalovirus exposure and HLA in healthy donors. Amplification used 60 Vbeta primers and 13 Jbeta primers. Generated by immunoSEQ multiplex PCR, the TCRdb table keeps only in-frame clones and is missing some. Altogether about 170,000 clones are present, roughly 84% being singletons, with the ten largest covering around 1.5%. After removal of 4 bases from V and 0 bases from J, the junction contained 13 bases not matched to a gene. Germline V lookup: CDR1 SGHDT, CDR2 YYEEEE. The CDR3 extends over 17 amino acids. What was sequenced was PBMCs. The TCR was taken from a male donor in good health and CMV-seronegative. V and J are TRBV5-6 and TRBJ2-7; 7 positions agree with TRBD1. The CDR3 sequence: CASSQPEYRGNSYEQYF. The DNA for the CDR3 is TGTGCCAGCAGCCAACCCGAATACAGGGGAAACTCCTACGAGCAGTACTTC. The full variable domain, completed using reference TRBV5-6 and TRBJ2-7, is DAGVTQSPTHLIKTRGQQVTLRCSPKSGHDTVSWYQQALGQGPQFIFQYYEEEERQRGNFPDRFSGHQFPNYSSELNVNALLLGDSALYLCASSQPEYRGNSYEQYFGPGTRLTVT.